This TCR beta chain appears in the sequencing data of a study of shared clonotypes between healthy human individuals. In the study overall: A few men and two women, aged 18 to 49, were donors.

Trimming removed 4 bases at V and 4 bases at J, with 10 bases between. This CDR3 spans 13 amino acids. CDR1 and CDR2 from the germline V gene are MNHNS and SASEGT. Splitting of CD4+ cells produced CD45RA+ naive and CD45RA-negative memory subsets. This clone has at least ten counts. The antigen remains undetermined. Repertoires were generated with immunoSEQ multiplex PCR, while TCRdb's copy carries only in-frame clones and drops some. The sample contains 300,000 to 400,000 clones, about 74% of which appear only once. Overall study findings and caveats: Naive subsets, compared against memory subsets, generally had larger estimated richness values.

What was sequenced was memory CD4+ T cells sorted from blood. Specified subset: CD45RA-negative fraction. This chain connects TRBV6-1 to TRBJ1-1; no clear D. This sequence originates from a man aged 25 to 45 in good health. The chain's CDR3 is CASSVEGSTEAFF. For the CDR3, the DNA is TGTGCCAGCAGTGTCGAGGGCTCCACTGAAGCTTTCTTT.